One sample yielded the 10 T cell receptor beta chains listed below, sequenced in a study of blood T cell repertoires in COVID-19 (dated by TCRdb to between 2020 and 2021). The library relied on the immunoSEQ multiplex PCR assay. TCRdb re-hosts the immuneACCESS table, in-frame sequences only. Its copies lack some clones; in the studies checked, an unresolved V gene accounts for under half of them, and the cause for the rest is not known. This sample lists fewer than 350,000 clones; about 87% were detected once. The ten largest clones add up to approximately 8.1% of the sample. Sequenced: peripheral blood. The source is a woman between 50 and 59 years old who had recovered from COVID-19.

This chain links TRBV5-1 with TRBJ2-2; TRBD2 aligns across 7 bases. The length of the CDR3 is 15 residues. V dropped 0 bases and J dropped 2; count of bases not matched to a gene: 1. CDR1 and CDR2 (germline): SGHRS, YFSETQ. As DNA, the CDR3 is TGCGCCAGCAGCTTGGCTAGCGGAAACACCGGGGAGCTGTTTTTT. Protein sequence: CASSLASGNTGELFF.

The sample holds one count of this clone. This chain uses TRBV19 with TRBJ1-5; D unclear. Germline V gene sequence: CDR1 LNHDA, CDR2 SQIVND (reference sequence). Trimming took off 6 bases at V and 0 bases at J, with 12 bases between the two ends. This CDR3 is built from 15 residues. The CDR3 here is CASSVAVYSNQPQHF. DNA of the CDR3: TGTGCCAGTAGCGTTGCCGTCTATAGCAATCAGCCCCAGCATTTT.

CDR3 amino acids: CASSARTGSSNQPQHF. The CDR3 DNA sequence: TGTGCCAGTAGTGCCAGGACAGGGAGTAGCAATCAGCCCCAGCATTTT. This chain uses TRBV19 with TRBJ1-5; 8 bases line up with TRBD1. Germline CDR1 is LNHDA and CDR2 is SQIVND (reference sequence). The CDR3 is made up of 16 amino acids. The J segment lost 0 bases and the V segment lost 5 bases, leaving 6 bases of the junction unmatched.

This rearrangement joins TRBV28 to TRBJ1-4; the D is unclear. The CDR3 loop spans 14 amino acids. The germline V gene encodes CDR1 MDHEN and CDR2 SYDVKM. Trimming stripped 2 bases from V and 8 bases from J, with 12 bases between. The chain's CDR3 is CASSLDGVEEKLFF. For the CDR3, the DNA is TGTGCCAGCAGTTTAGACGGGGTTGAAGAAAAACTGTTTTTT.

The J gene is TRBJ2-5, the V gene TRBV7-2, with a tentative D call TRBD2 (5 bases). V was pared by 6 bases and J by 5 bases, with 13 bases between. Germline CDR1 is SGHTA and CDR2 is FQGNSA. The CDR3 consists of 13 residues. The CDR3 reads CASRNPGWETQYF. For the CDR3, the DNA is TGTGCCAGCAGAAACCCGGGGTGGGAGACCCAGTACTTC.

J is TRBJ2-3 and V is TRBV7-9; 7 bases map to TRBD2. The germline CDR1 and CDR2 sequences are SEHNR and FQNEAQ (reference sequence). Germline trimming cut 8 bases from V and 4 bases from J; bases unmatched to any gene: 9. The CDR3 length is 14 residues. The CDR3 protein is CASQRGVRADTQYF. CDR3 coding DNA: TGTGCCAGCCAACGGGGGGTCAGGGCAGATACGCAGTATTTT.

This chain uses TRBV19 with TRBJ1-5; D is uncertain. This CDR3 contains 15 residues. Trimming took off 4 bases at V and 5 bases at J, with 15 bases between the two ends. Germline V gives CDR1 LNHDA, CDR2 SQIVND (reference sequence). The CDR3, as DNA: TGTGCCAGTAGTAACTCGGGCCGGCGGGATCAGCCCCAGCATTTT. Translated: CASSNSGRRDQPQHF.

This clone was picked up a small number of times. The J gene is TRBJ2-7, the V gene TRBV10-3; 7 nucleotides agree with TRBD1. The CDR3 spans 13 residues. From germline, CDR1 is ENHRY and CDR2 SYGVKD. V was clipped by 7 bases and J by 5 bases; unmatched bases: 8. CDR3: CAITRTGGNEQYF. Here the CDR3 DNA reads TGTGCCATCACAAGGACAGGTGGGAACGAGCAGTACTTC.

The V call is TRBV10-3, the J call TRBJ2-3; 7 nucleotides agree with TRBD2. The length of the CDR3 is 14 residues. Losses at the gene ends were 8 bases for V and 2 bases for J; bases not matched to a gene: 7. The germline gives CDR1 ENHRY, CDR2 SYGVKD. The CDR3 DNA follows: TGTGCCATCCGAGCGGGACTGCACACAGATACGCAGTATTTT. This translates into CAIRAGLHTDTQYF.

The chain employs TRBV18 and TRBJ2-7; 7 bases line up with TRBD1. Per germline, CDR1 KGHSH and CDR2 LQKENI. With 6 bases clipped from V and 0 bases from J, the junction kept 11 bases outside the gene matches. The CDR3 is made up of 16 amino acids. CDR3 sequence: CASSHPWTGSSYEQYF. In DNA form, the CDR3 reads TGTGCCAGCTCCCATCCTTGGACAGGAAGCTCCTACGAGCAGTACTTC.